Here is one T cell receptor beta chain with its context. Antigen: not known. CD25-based Treg depletion was applied to purified naive CD4+ T cells. General study points: The TCR gene usage of tumor memory CD4+ T cells clustered together with blood and lymph node memory CD4+ cells and with lymph node naive CD4+ cells.

TCRdb processed the 5' RACE reads anew with MiXCR; each CDR3 protein has one entry. Of about 40,000 distinct CDR3 sequences listed, around 18% are singletons. Trimming removed 4 bases at V and 9 bases at J, with 13 bases between. CDR3 size: 14 residues. Germline V gives CDR1 SGHVS, CDR2 FNYEAQ. Sample: naive CD4+ T cells sorted from a lymph node. Documented subset: naive CD4+ T cells, CD4+CD45RA+CD25-. This sequence originates from a female donor with breast cancer. This chain joins TRBV7-6 and TRBJ1-6; D is perhaps TRBD1 (5 bases). The CDR3 region is CASSYTGQGSPLHF. The CDR3, as DNA: TGTGCCAGCAGCTACACTGGCCAGGGTTCACCCCTCCACTTT.